These 5 T cell receptor beta chains came from one sample sequenced in a study of blood T cell repertoires in COVID-19. Method: immunoSEQ multiplex PCR; TCRdb's copy keeps in-frame clones and lacks some. Among roughly 150,000 clones listed, around 82% were seen once. Sequencing was done on a sample of peripheral blood. All receptors come from a man in his sixties with acute or convalescent COVID-19.

The chain recombines TRBV18 with TRBJ2-7; 9 bases are a match to TRBD1. The CDR3 loop spans 15 amino acids. The ends lost 0 bases at V and 2 bases at J; junction bases unmatched: 2. The germline CDR1 and CDR2 sequences are KGHSH and LQKENI. The CDR3 loop reads CASSPPDRGTYEQYF. CDR3 in DNA: TGTGCCAGCTCACCACCGGACAGGGGCACCTACGAGCAGTACTTC.

The chain couples TRBV18 to TRBJ2-7, with 10 bases fitting TRBD2. The V segment lost 3 bases and the J segment 7 bases; nucleotides outside the gene matches: 12. The CDR3 extends over 16 amino acids. Germline assignment: CDR1 KGHSH and CDR2 LQKENI. The CDR3 DNA reads TGTGCCAGCTCACCTTCGGCTAGCGGGAGTCGAGGAGAGCAGTACTTC. It specifies CASSPSASGSRGEQYF.

The chain employs TRBV7-9 and TRBJ2-6, with TRBD1 identical over 7 bases. Per germline, CDR1 SEHNR and CDR2 FQNEAQ (reference sequence). V lost 5 bases and J lost 0; bases outside the gene matches: 7. The CDR3 loop spans 17 amino acids. The CDR3 spells CASSGQDAPSGANVLTF. The CDR3 bases are TGTGCCAGCAGCGGACAGGATGCTCCCTCTGGGGCCAACGTCCTGACTTTC.

Of note for this clone: The sample has other DNA sequences that encode this CDR3 too. The chain is built from TRBV7-9 and TRBJ2-7; 7 bases are a match to TRBD1. The germline V gene encodes CDR1 SEHNR and CDR2 FQNEAQ (reference sequence). V gave up 5 bases and J gave up 4 bases; unmatched junction bases: 2. The CDR3 totals 12 residues. The CDR3: CASSPGGYEQYF. The CDR3 coding sequence is TGTGCCAGCAGCCCAGGGGGTTACGAGCAGTACTTC.

This clone has more than one count but fewer than ten. This sequence joins TRBV29-1 and TRBJ2-1; TRBD2 aligns across 13 bases. The germline V gene has CDR1 SQVTM and CDR2 ANQGSEA. The CDR3 contains 15 residues. V dropped 5 bases and J dropped 2; count of bases not matched to a gene: 3. Here the CDR3 reads CSVYGLAGAYNEQFF. Written as DNA, the CDR3 is TGCAGCGTTTACGGACTAGCGGGGGCCTACAATGAGCAGTTCTTC.